This TCR beta chain was profiled in a study of cytomegalovirus exposure and HLA in healthy donors. Regarding the study as a whole: Rarity characterized most TCR sequences, yet some public TCRs appeared in many donors.

Vbeta (60) and Jbeta (13) primers were used in the PCR. Assay: immunoSEQ multiplex PCR; the TCRdb copy retains only in-frame clones and omits some. The sample has over 150,000 clones, around 77% seen once. Remarks on this clone: Its antigen is not known.

Germline CDR1 SGHTA, CDR2 FQGNSA. CDR3 length equals 15 residues. Trimming stripped 4 bases from V and 1 base from J, with 10 bases between. This chain connects TRBV7-2 to TRBJ2-2; no clear D. Material for sequencing was PBMCs. The TCR originated in a woman in her 50s in good health and CMV-seropositive. CDR3 nucleotide sequence: TGTGCCAGCAGCTCTAGACTCTTGAACACCGGGGAGCTGTTTTTT. It yields the protein CASSSRLLNTGELFF.